A single sample gave rise to the 14 T cell receptor beta chains below, sequenced in a study of radiation and T cells in renal cell carcinoma. This sample's time point: baseline pretreatment blood. Indicated treatment: 15 Gy SBRT to primary tumor, nephrectomy 4 weeks later. The method was immunoSEQ multiplex PCR; TCRdb's version includes in-frame clones alone and lacks a portion of them. The table records 130,000 to 150,000 clones, 70% to 90% of them present only once. The sequencing here drew on blood, taken from a patient whose treatment included radiotherapy and nephrectomy. The receptors here all came from a woman aged 45 to 65 with renal cell carcinoma.

On this clone: Other nucleotide sequences in the sample specify the same CDR3. The chain carries TRBV5-1 and TRBJ2-5; D uncertain. The CDR3 has 12 residues. Germline V lookup: CDR1 SGHRS, CDR2 YFSETQ. V shed 0 bases and J shed 0 bases, with 0 bases lying between them. The CDR3 DNA sequence: TGCGCCAGCAGCTTGGACCAAGAGACCCAGTACTTC. Translation gives CASSLDQETQYF.

The chain has TRBV11-2 and TRBJ2-5; D may be TRBD1 or TRBD2 (5 bases each). This CDR3 region has 15 residues. The V gene's germline CDR1 is SGHAT and CDR2 FQNNGV. The V gene lost 2 bases and the J gene lost 3 bases, with 13 bases spanning the gap. The CDR3 is CASSLTGTFKETQYF. The CDR3 DNA sequence: TGTGCCAGCAGCTTAACGGGGACCTTCAAAGAGACCCAGTACTTC. The full variable domain, completed using reference TRBV11-2 and TRBJ2-5, is EAGVAQSPRYKIIEKRQSVAFWCNPISGHATLYWYQQILGQGPKLLIQFQNNGVVDDSQLPKDRFSAERLKGVDSTLKIQPAKLEDSAVYLCASSLTGTFKETQYFGPGTRLLVL.

This clone was counted a few times. The V gene is TRBV5-1, the J gene TRBJ1-6, with D hard to call. Germline V gene sequence: CDR1 SGHRS, CDR2 YFSETQ. Trimming removed 1 base from V and 9 bases from J, with 14 bases in between. The CDR3 totals 15 residues. CDR3 sequence reads: CASSLYREMGSPLHF. In DNA form, the CDR3 reads TGCGCCAGCAGCTTGTACCGAGAGATGGGTTCACCCCTCCACTTT.

The chain carries TRBV5-8 and TRBJ1-2; D is uncertain. Trimming cost V 1 base and J 7 bases, with 23 bases left between them. This CDR3 comprises 17 residues. The germline CDR1 and CDR2 sequences are SGHTS and YDEGEE. Written as DNA, the CDR3 is TGTGCCAGCAGCTTGTTTGGGATGACAACCCGGCAAGTTGGCTACACCTTC. Translating gives CASSLFGMTTRQVGYTF.

Concerning this clone itself: Other DNA variants within this sample encode the same CDR3. The rearrangement joins TRBV5-4 to TRBJ2-5; no reliable D call. Looked up from germline, CDR1 is SGHNT and CDR2 is YYREEE (reference sequence). Trimming took off 0 bases at V and 2 bases at J, with 8 bases between the two ends. The CDR3 runs 14 residues. CDR3 sequence: CASSLAGVQETQYF. The CDR3 DNA reads TGTGCCAGCAGCTTGGCTGGGGTTCAAGAGACCCAGTACTTC. Supplemented by reference TRBV5-4 and TRBJ2-5, the full variable domain reads ETGVTQSPTHLIKTRGQQVTLRCSSQSGHNTVSWYQQALGQGPQFIFQYYREEENGRGNFPPRFSGLQFPNYSSELNVNALELDDSALYLCASSLAGVQETQYFGPGTRLLVL.

The rearrangement joins TRBV5-4 to TRBJ1-2; D remains unclear. Looked up from germline, CDR1 is SGHNT and CDR2 is YYREEE (reference sequence). The CDR3 is 16 residues long. V lost 0 bases, J lost 0 bases, and 12 bases lay in between. The CDR3 reads CASSLVAQEANYGYTF. CDR3 coding DNA: TGTGCCAGCAGCTTGGTGGCTCAAGAGGCTAACTATGGCTACACCTTC.

The chain links TRBV7-2 to TRBJ1-2; maybe TRBD1 (6 bases). Trimming left V 4 bases short and J 0 bases short, with 9 bases between. The germline gives CDR1 SGHTA, CDR2 FQGNSA. This CDR3 spans 14 amino acids. CDR3 coding DNA: TGTGCCAGCAGCTACAGACAGGCTAACTATGGCTACACCTTC. This encodes CASSYRQANYGYTF.

This chain connects TRBV11-2 to TRBJ2-7; possibly TRBD2 for D (5 bases). This CDR3 has 14 residues. V was shortened by 4 bases and J by 1 base, with 11 bases between the two germline ends. CDR1 and CDR2 (germline): SGHAT, FQNNGV. The CDR3 nucleotides are TGTGCCAGCAGCTCATTGGACTTTTCCTACGAGCAGTACTTC. It is translated as CASSSLDFSYEQYF.

The chain is built from TRBV19 and TRBJ1-2; no reliable D call. The CDR3 covers 18 residues. Per germline, CDR1 LNHDA and CDR2 SQIVND (reference sequence). V was clipped by 1 base and J by 0 bases, with 18 bases between them. The CDR3 reads CASSIVGAASKANYGYTF. CDR3 bases: TGTGCCAGTAGTATAGTAGGCGCGGCCTCAAAAGCTAACTATGGCTACACCTTC.

The J gene is TRBJ2-2, the V gene TRBV5-4; D is undetermined. There are 13 residues in the CDR3. Trimming pared 5 bases from V and 6 bases from J, leaving 11 bases between. Germline V gene lookup returns CDR1 SGHNT and CDR2 YYREEE (reference sequence). The chain's CDR3 is CASRERWSGELFF. The CDR3 DNA is TGTGCCAGCAGAGAAAGGTGGTCCGGGGAGCTGTTTTTT.

The gene calls are TRBV7-2 and TRBJ1-1, with unresolved D. Germline CDR1 SGHTA, CDR2 FQGNSA. Trimming removed 3 bases at V and 5 bases at J, with 10 bases between. The CDR3 is 13 amino acids. Written as DNA, the CDR3 is TGTGCCAGCAGCTTTAACGGGGTTACTGAAGCTTTCTTT. Translation: CASSFNGVTEAFF.

The gene calls are TRBV19 and TRBJ2-7; weak D call: TRBD2 (6 bases). Trimming left V 11 bases short and J 0 bases short, with 14 bases between. In germline, CDR1 is LNHDA, CDR2 SQIVND (reference sequence). This CDR3 has 13 amino acids. CDR3 DNA: TGTGCCGGGTGGAGGGCCGCCTCCTACGAGCAGTACTTC. Encoded protein: CAGWRAASYEQYF.

The chain has TRBV14 and TRBJ1-2; D perhaps matches TRBD1 (5 bases). Trimming took off 1 base at V and 3 bases at J, with 12 bases between the two ends. Looked up from germline, CDR1 is SGHDN and CDR2 is FVKESK. This CDR3 is 15 amino acids long. CDR3 nucleotide sequence: TGTGCCAGCAGCCAAGCGGTGGGACTCCACTATGGCTACACCTTC. Its translation: CASSQAVGLHYGYTF. Supplemented by reference TRBV14 and TRBJ1-2, the full variable domain reads EAGVTQFPSHSVIEKGQTVTLRCDPISGHDNLYWYRRVMGKEIKFLLHFVKESKQDESGMPNNRFLAERTGGTYSTLKVQPAELEDSGVYFCASSQAVGLHYGYTFGSGTRLTVV.

The chain is built from TRBV5-5 and TRBJ1-2, with D perhaps TRBD1 (5 bases). V was trimmed by 0 bases and J by 4 bases, leaving 13 bases between them. The CDR3 is 15 residues long. Germline V gives CDR1 SGHKS, CDR2 YYEKEE (reference sequence). In DNA, the CDR3 is TGTGCCAGCAGCTTGGTGGGGGGAATGTCCTATGGCTACACCTTC. Protein sequence: CASSLVGGMSYGYTF.